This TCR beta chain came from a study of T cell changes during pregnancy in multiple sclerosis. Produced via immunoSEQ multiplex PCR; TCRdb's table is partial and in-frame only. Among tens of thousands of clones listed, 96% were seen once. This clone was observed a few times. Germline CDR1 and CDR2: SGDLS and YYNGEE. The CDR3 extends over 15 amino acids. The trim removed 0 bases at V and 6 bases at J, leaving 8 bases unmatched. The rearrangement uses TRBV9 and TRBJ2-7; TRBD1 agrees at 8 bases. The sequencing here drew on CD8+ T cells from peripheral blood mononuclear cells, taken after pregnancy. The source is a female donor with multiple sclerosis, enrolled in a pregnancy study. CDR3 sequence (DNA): TGTGCCAGCAGCGTAGATAGGATCGACAGGGGCGAGCAGTACTTC. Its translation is CASSVDRIDRGEQYF.